This entry lists 3 T cell receptor beta chains sequenced from one sample in a study of cytotoxic CD8 clonotypes in ibrutinib-treated CLL. Clones were sequenced by immunoSEQ multiplex PCR, and TCRdb holds only the in-frame ones, with some missing. The sample shows 250,000 or so clones, under 80% of them seen only once. Sequences were derived from PBMCs, sampled after 24 months of ibrutinib treatment. The receptor set was obtained from a human donor with chronic lymphocytic leukemia.

The chain joins TRBV13 to TRBJ2-5, with D maybe TRBD1 (5 bases). The length of the CDR3 is 14 residues. The germline V gene has CDR1 PRHDT and CDR2 FYEKMQ (reference sequence). The ends were cut back, 7 bases at V and 7 bases at J, with 19 bases in the middle. This CDR3 reads CASTPRTDIGTQYF. In nucleotides, the CDR3 is TGTGCCAGCACCCCTAGGACGGACATTGGGACCCAGTACTTC.

The chain joins TRBV5-4 to TRBJ2-7; 11 bases fit TRBD2. This CDR3 spans 15 amino acids. The ends lost 0 bases at V and 5 bases at J; junction bases unmatched: 4. Germline CDR1 is SGHNT and CDR2 is YYREEE (reference sequence). CDR3 protein: CASSLVTSGRDEQYF. The CDR3, as DNA: TGTGCCAGCAGCTTGGTAACTAGCGGGAGAGACGAGCAGTACTTC.

DNA for the CDR3: TGTGCCAGCACAGTTGGGGATGAGCAGTTCTTC. Encoded protein: CASTVGDEQFF. The chain joins TRBV6-5 to TRBJ2-1; D not certain. CDR1 MNHEY and CDR2 SVGAGI come from the germline V gene. The CDR3 is 11 amino acids. Trimming took 7 bases from V and 8 from J, leaving 9 bases between them.